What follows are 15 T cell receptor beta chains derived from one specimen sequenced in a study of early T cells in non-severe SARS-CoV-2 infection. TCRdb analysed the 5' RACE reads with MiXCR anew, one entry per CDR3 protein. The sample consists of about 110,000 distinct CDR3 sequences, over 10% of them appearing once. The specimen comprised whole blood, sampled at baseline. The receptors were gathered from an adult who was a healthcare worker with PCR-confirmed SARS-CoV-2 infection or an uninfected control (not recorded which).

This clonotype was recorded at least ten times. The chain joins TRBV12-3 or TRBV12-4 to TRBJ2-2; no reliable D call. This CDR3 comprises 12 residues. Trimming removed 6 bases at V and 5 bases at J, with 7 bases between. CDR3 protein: CASRSGTGELFF. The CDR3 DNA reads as TGTGCCAGCAGGTCCGGGACCGGGGAGCTGTTTTTT.

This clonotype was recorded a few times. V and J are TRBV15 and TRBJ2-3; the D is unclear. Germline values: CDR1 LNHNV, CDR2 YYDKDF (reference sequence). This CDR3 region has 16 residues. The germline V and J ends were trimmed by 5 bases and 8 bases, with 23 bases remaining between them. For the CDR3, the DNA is TGTGCCACCAGCGGACCCCCGGGCCCCCCCGGTGGTACGCAGTATTTT. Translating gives CATSGPPGPPGGTQYF.

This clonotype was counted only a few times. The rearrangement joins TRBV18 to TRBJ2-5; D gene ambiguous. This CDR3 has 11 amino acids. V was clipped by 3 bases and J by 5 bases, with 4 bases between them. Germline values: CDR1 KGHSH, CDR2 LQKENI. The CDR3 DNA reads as TGTGCCAGCTCACCTCCGGAGACCCAGTACTTC. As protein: CASSPPETQYF. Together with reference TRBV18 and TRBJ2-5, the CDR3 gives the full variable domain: NAGVMQNPRHLVRRRGQEARLRCSPMKGHSHVYWYRQLPEEGLKFMVYLQKENIIDESGMPKERFSAEFPKEGPSILRIQQVVRGDSAAYFCASSPPETQYFGPGTRLLVL.

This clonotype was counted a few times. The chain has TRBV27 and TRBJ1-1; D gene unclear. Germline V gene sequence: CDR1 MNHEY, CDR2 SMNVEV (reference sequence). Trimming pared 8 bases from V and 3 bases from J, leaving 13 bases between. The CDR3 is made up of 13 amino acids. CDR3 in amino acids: CASGFFRDTEAFF. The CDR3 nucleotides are TGTGCCAGCGGGTTCTTTAGGGACACTGAAGCTTTCTTT.

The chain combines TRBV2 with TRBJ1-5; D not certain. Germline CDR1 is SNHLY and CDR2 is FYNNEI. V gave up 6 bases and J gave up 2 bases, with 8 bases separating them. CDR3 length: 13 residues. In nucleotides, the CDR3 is TGTGCCAGCAGGATCTTGGGCAATCAGCCCCAGCATTTT. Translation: CASRILGNQPQHF. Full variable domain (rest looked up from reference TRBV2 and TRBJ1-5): EPEVTQTPSHQVTQMGQEVILRCVPISNHLYFYWYRQILGQKVEFLVSFYNNEISEKSEIFDDQFSVERPDGSNFTLKIRSTKLEDSAMYFCASRILGNQPQHFGDGTRLSIL.

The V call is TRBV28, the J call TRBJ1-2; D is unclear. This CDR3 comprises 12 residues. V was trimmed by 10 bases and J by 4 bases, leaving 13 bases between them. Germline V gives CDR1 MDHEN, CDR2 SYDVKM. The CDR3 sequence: CATAWHRYGYTF. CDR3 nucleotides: TGTGCCACTGCGTGGCACCGCTATGGCTACACCTTC.

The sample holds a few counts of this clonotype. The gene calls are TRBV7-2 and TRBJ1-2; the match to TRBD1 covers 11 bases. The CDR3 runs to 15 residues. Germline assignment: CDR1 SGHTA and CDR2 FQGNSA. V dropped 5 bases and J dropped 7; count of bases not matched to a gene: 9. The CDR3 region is CASSPGQGAGRGYTF. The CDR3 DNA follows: TGTGCCAGCAGCCCCGGACAGGGGGCAGGTCGTGGCTACACCTTC.

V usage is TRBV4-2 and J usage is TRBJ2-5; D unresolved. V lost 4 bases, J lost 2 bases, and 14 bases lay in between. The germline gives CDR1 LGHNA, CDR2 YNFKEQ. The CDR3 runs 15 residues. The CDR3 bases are TGTGCCAGCAGCCTGCAGCGCGAAAGACAAGAGACCCAGTACTTC. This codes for CASSLQRERQETQYF.

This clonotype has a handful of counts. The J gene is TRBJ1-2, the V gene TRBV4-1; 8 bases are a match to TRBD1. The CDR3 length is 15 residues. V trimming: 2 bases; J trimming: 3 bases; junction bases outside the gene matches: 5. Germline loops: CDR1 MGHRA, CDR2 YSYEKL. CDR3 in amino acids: CASSQIPTGDYGYTF. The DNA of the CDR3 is TGCGCCAGCAGCCAAATTCCGACAGGGGACTATGGCTACACCTTC.

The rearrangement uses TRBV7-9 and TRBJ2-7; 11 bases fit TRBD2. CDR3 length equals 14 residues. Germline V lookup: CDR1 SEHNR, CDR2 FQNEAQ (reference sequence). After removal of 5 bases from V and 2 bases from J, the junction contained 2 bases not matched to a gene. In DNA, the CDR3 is TGTGCCAGCAGCAGACTAGCGGGACCCTACGAGCAGTACTTC. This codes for CASSRLAGPYEQYF.

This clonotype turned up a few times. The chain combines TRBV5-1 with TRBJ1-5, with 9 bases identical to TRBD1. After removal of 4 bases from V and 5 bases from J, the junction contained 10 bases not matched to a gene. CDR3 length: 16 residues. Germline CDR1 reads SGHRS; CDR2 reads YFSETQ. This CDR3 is CASSSGTGSKDQPQHF. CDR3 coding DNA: TGCGCCAGCAGCAGCGGGACAGGGAGTAAGGATCAGCCCCAGCATTTT.

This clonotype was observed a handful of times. CDR3 sequence: CASSLDVAGPGGVQYF. In DNA form, the CDR3 reads TGTGCCAGCAGCTTAGATGTAGCGGGACCTGGTGGGGTTCAGTACTTC. J is TRBJ2-4 and V is TRBV11-2, with 8 bases lining up with TRBD2. The CDR3 length is 16 residues. Trimming at V came to 0 bases and at J to 11 bases, leaving 12 bases not matched to a gene. Germline V lookup: CDR1 SGHAT, CDR2 FQNNGV.

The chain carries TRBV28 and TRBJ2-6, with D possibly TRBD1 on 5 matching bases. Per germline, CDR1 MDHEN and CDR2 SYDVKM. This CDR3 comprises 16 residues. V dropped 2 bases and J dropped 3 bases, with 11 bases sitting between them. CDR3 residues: CASSLASDSGANVLTF. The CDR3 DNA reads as TGTGCCAGCAGTTTAGCCTCCGACAGTGGGGCCAACGTCCTGACTTTC. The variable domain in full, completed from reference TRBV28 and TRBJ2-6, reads DVKVTQSSRYLVKRTGEKVFLECVQDMDHENMFWYRQDPGLGLRLIYFSYDVKMKEKGDIPEGYSVSREKKERFSLILESASTNQTSMYLCASSLASDSGANVLTFGAGSRLTVL.

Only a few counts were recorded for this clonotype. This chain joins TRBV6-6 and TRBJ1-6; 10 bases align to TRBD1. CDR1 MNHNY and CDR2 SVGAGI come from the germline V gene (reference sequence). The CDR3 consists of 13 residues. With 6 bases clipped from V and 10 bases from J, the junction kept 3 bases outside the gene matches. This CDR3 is CASRGDRGSPLHF. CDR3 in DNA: TGTGCCAGCAGGGGGGACAGGGGCTCACCCCTCCACTTT.

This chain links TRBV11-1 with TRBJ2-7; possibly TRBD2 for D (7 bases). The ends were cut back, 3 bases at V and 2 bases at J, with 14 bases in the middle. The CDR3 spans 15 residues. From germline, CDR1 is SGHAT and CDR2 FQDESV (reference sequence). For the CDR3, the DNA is TGTGCCAGCAGCTTCAGGGGACTACGCGCCTACGAGCAGTACTTC. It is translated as CASSFRGLRAYEQYF.